Presented here are 2 T cell receptor beta chains from one specimen sequenced in a study of shared clonotypes between healthy human individuals. Clones were sequenced by immunoSEQ multiplex PCR, and TCRdb holds only the in-frame ones, with some missing. The data contain more than 2 million clones, around 95% of them singletons. The sample consisted of naive CD4+ T cells sorted from blood. Regarding subset: CD45RA+ positively selected. These receptors came from a man aged 18 to 29 in good health.

The chain joins TRBV7-9 to TRBJ1-2; 12 positions agree with TRBD1. The CDR3 loop spans 15 amino acids. Germline CDR1 reads SEHNR; CDR2 reads FQNEAQ (reference sequence). V was pared by 2 bases and J by 6 bases, with 4 bases of the junction left unmatched. The CDR3 bases are TGTGCCAGCAGCTTATCCGGGACAGGGGGCGATGGCTACACCTTC. Its protein product is CASSLSGTGGDGYTF. The whole variable domain, filled in from reference TRBV7-9 and TRBJ1-2, reads DTGVSQNPRHKITKRGQNVTFRCDPISEHNRLYWYRQTLGQGPEFLTYFQNEAQLEKSRLLSDRFSAERPKGSFSTLEIQRTEQGDSAMYLCASSLSGTGGDGYTFGSGTRLTVV.

The genes are TRBV6-6 and TRBJ1-3, with TRBD1 matching 7 bases. This CDR3 region has 14 residues. The trim removed 2 bases at V and 4 bases at J, leaving 2 bases unmatched. The germline V gene has CDR1 MNHNY and CDR2 SVGAGI (reference sequence). The CDR3 bases are TGTGCCAGCAGTTACCCGGGACAGGGAAACACCATATATTTT. Translation: CASSYPGQGNTIYF.